Listed below are T cell receptor beta chains from one sample, sequenced in a study of shared clonotypes between healthy human individuals. Using immunoSEQ multiplex PCR, the repertoire was profiled, and TCRdb retains in-frame clones only, with some absent. In the table there are 2 million to 2.5 million clones, around 92% of which are singletons. The sequencing input was naive CD4+ T cells from PBMCs. Source of these receptors: a man aged 18-30 years in good health. Some clones in this sample may be carry-over from other donors' samples. Both conserved end residues are part of each CDR3. The D gene is left open where the match is weak. Size is stated for part of the rows, as once, few or many counts, or as a class when the clone is expanded.

v_call	j_call	d_call	clone_size	cdr3_nt	cdr3_aa
TRBV10-3	TRBJ1-5	NA	few	TGTGCCATTGGACGGCAAAATCAGCCCCAGCATTTT	CAIGRQNQPQHF
TRBV6-5	TRBJ2-5	TRBD2	once	TGTGCCGCGGTCGGGGGGGAAGTCCAAGAGACCCAGTACTTC	CAAVGGEVQETQYF
TRBV9	TRBJ2-2	TRBD2	NA	TGTGCCAGCAGCGTAGATCCCCTTGCGGGGGGGGCCGGGGAGCTGTTTTTT	CASSVDPLAGGAGELFF
TRBV5-6	TRBJ1-2	TRBD1	NA	TGTGCCAGCACCGAGGGACAGGGTTACTATGGCTACACCTTC	CASTEGQGYYGYTF
TRBV11-2	TRBJ2-2	NA	NA	TGTGCCAGCAGCCGCCTGCGGGGGCGCACCGGGGAGCTGTTTTTT	CASSRLRGRTGELFF
TRBV6-1	TRBJ2-3	TRBD2	NA	TGTGCCAGCAGTGAAAAAGGGCGGGAGTCAACAGATACGCAGTATTTT	CASSEKGRESTDTQYF
TRBV6-6	TRBJ2-4	NA	NA	TGTGCCACCTCAGCCTGGGACGCCGAAATCAAAAACATTCAGTACTTC	CATSAWDAEIKNIQYF
TRBV10-1	TRBJ2-1	NA	NA	TGCGCCAGCAGTGAGTCCTGGACAGTGCCCTACAATGAGCAGTTCTTC	CASSESWTVPYNEQFF
TRBV28	TRBJ1-1	TRBD1	NA	TGTGCCAGCCGCAGGGGGCGGGACACTGAAGCTTTCTTT	CASRRGRDTEAFF
TRBV11-2	TRBJ1-5	TRBD1	NA	TGTGCCAGCAGCTTAGGGGACAGTAATGATAGCAATCAGCCCCAGCATTTT	CASSLGDSNDSNQPQHF
TRBV15	TRBJ2-3	TRBD2	NA	TGTGCCACCAGCAGATCTATAGCGGGGGGCACAGATACGCAGTATTTT	CATSRSIAGGTDTQYF
TRBV6-5	TRBJ2-2	NA	NA	TGTGCCAGCAGTCAACCGGGCATCCCCGGGGAGCTGTTTTTT	CASSQPGIPGELFF
TRBV7-9	TRBJ1-5	TRBD1	NA	TGTGCCAGCAGCTCGGGACAGGGAAGGACTAGGGGCAATCAGCCCCAGCATTTT	CASSSGQGRTRGNQPQHF
TRBV14	TRBJ2-1	TRBD2	NA	TGTGCCAGCAGCCGCGGCGGGGGACCCGGGAATGAGCAGTTCTTC	CASSRGGGPGNEQFF
TRBV28	TRBJ1-1	TRBD1	NA	TGTGCCAGCAGAACAACGGACAGGGCGAGGAGTGCTTTCTTT	CASRTTDRARSAFF
TRBV5-1	TRBJ2-1	NA	once	TGCGCCAGCAGCCGGATTACCGGTTACTCCTACAATGAGCAGTTCTTC	CASSRITGYSYNEQFF
TRBV5-4	TRBJ2-1	TRBD1	NA	TGTGCCAGCAGGCGCGGGACAGGGGGTGGTAATGAGCAGTTCTTC	CASRRGTGGGNEQFF
TRBV27	TRBJ1-1	NA	NA	TGTGCCAGCAGTTCCTCCCTCCAGACTGGTCGAACTTTCTTT	CASSSSLQTGRTFF
TRBV19	TRBJ1-2	NA	few	TGTGCCAGTACGGAGGAGGGGAGGCATAACTATGGCTACACCTTC	CASTEEGRHNYGYTF
TRBV4-3	TRBJ1-2	TRBD1	NA	TGCGCCAGCAGCCAAGCGACAGGGGACTCCTATGGCTACACCTTC	CASSQATGDSYGYTF
TRBV18	TRBJ1-1	TRBD1	NA	TGTGCCAGCTCTCGACAGGGCCCCTTTTCGAACACTGAAGCTTTCTTT	CASSRQGPFSNTEAFF
TRBV9	TRBJ2-3	NA	NA	TGTGCCAGCAGCGCTCAAACCCTAACTAGCACAGATACGCAGTATTTT	CASSAQTLTSTDTQYF
TRBV5-3	TRBJ1-5	NA	NA	TGTGCCAGCAGCCCACAGGGAAATCAGCCCCAGCATTTT	CASSPQGNQPQHF
TRBV1	TRBJ2-1	NA	NA	TGCACCAGCAGCCAGGGTAGCGGGAGATCCTACAATGAGCAGTTCTTC	CTSSQGSGRSYNEQFF
TRBV5-1	TRBJ2-3	NA	NA	TGCGCCAGCAGCTTGGCACCAGATACGCAGTATTTT	CASSLAPDTQYF
TRBV5-6	TRBJ2-7	NA	NA	TGTGCCAGCAGCTTGGCAAGACGAAGGGGCGAGCAGTACTTC	CASSLARRRGEQYF
TRBV7-2	TRBJ1-5	NA	NA	TGTGCCAGCAGCTATCGACAGAGGGATCAGCCCCAGCATTTT	CASSYRQRDQPQHF
TRBV19	TRBJ2-2	NA	NA	TGTGCCAGTAGTATGGGGGGTTACACCGGGGAGCTGTTTTTT	CASSMGGYTGELFF
TRBV9	TRBJ2-1	TRBD2	NA	TGTGCCAGCAGCGTAGTATCTAGCGGGAGGGCCAAGGATGAGCAGTTCTTC	CASSVVSSGRAKDEQFF
TRBV20-1	TRBJ2-7	NA	NA	TGCAGTGCTCCCTACTACGAGCAGTACTTC	CSAPYYEQYF